The 19 T cell receptor beta chains reported below all come from one sample, sequenced in a study of beta chain features in type 1 diabetes. Their target antigens are unknown. Study-wide results and limits: Across all four CD4+ subsets, people with type 1 diabetes showed modestly shorter TCRB CDR3s.

The study reverse transcribed the entire isolated RNA, so it sequenced expressed TCRB transcripts. Profiling relied on immunoSEQ multiplex PCR, and the TCRdb table lists in-frame clones only, not all of them. Here the sample spans about 260,000 clones, approximately 25% being singletons. The sample comprised naive CD4+ T cells from blood. Receptors originate from a woman aged 30 to 39 with type 1 diabetes.

This clone was counted a few times. The chain has TRBV29-1 and TRBJ2-2, with a possible D match to TRBD1 (5 bases). Germline CDR1 is SQVTM and CDR2 is ANQGSEA. This CDR3 is 16 amino acids long. V was cut by 4 bases and J by 6 bases, with 21 bases left in between. The CDR3 DNA reads TGCAGCGTTGCCGCGAGGACATCGGTAGTCGCCGGGGAGCTGTTTTTT. Translation gives CSVAARTSVVAGELFF.

This clone was recorded only once. Other nucleotide sequences in the sample specify the same CDR3. The gene calls are TRBV18 and TRBJ1-1, with 7 bases aligning to TRBD1. With 3 bases clipped from V and 0 bases from J, the junction kept 1 base outside the gene matches. This CDR3 contains 14 residues. Germline V gene lookup returns CDR1 KGHSH and CDR2 LQKENI. CDR3 nucleotides: TGTGCCAGCTCACCTCAGGGGGTGAACACTGAAGCTTTCTTT. Amino acids: CASSPQGVNTEAFF. Together with reference TRBV18 and TRBJ1-1, the CDR3 gives the full variable domain: NAGVMQNPRHLVRRRGQEARLRCSPMKGHSHVYWYRQLPEEGLKFMVYLQKENIIDESGMPKERFSAEFPKEGPSILRIQQVVRGDSAAYFCASSPQGVNTEAFFGQGTRLTVV.

J is TRBJ1-1 and V is TRBV29-1; D call uncertain. CDR3 length: 11 residues. V lost 5 bases and J lost 10, with 14 bases in between. The germline CDR1 and CDR2 sequences are SQVTM and ANQGSEA. As DNA, the CDR3 is TGCAGCGTTCCTACTCCCGTTACAGCTTTCTTT. It specifies CSVPTPVTAFF.

This clone occurred a few times. The chain joins TRBV29-1 to TRBJ2-7; 9 bases match TRBD2. Germline lookup yields CDR1 SQVTM and CDR2 ANQGSEA. Unmatched junction bases numbered 10, after V lost 6 bases and J lost 7 bases. The CDR3 is 13 amino acids. CDR3 protein: CSVNRGRAGEQYF. CDR3 sequence (DNA): TGCAGCGTAAATCGCGGGAGGGCGGGAGAGCAGTACTTC.

The count of this clone is one. Other DNA sequences in this sample translate to the same CDR3. V gene TRBV30 combines with J gene TRBJ2-7; D remains ambiguous. The CDR3 covers 12 residues. With 2 bases removed from V and 0 bases from J, the gap between germline ends came to 5 bases. Germline V gene sequence: CDR1 GTSNPN, CDR2 SVGIG (reference sequence). CDR3 nucleotides: TGTGCCTGGAGTCCTAGCTCCTACGAGCAGTACTTC. It specifies CAWSPSSYEQYF.

This clone was counted between two and nine times. This chain joins TRBV4-1 and TRBJ2-7; 8 nucleotides agree with TRBD1. The CDR3 covers 16 residues. Germline V gives CDR1 MGHRA, CDR2 YSYEKL. J was trimmed by 7 bases and V by 3 bases; bases with no gene match: 14. This CDR3 is CASSHTLQGAPGEQYF. As DNA, the CDR3 is TGCGCCAGCAGCCACACTCTCCAGGGGGCCCCGGGGGAGCAGTACTTC.

This rearrangement joins TRBV4-1 to TRBJ2-1; the D is unclear. The CDR3 totals 11 residues. Germline CDR1 is MGHRA and CDR2 is YSYEKL. The V end was cut by 0 bases, the J end by 16 bases, with 10 bases between. CDR3 sequence: CASSQDMKQFF. CDR3 nucleotides: TGCGCCAGCAGCCAAGATATGAAACAATTCTTC.

The V gene is TRBV7-3, the J gene TRBJ2-7, with 8 nucleotides matching TRBD2. The CDR3 totals 13 residues. V gave up 5 bases and J gave up 5 bases; unmatched junction bases: 5. CDR1 and CDR2 (germline): SGHTA, FQGTGA. CDR3: CASSPQRENEQYF. Here the CDR3 DNA reads TGTGCCAGCAGCCCCCAGCGGGAGAACGAGCAGTACTTC.

There are a few counts of this clone. The CDR3 reads CASSIGTGELFF. In nucleotides, the CDR3 is TGCGCCAGCAGCATCGGCACCGGGGAGCTGTTTTTT. This sequence joins TRBV5-1 and TRBJ2-2; D is undetermined. Germline V gives CDR1 SGHRS, CDR2 YFSETQ. V was pared by 4 bases and J by 4 bases, with 5 bases between. The CDR3 is 12 residues long.

CDR3 DNA sequence: TGTGCCAGCAGTTCCGACAACCAAGAGACCCAGTACTTC. This translates into CASSSDNQETQYF. This chain joins TRBV27 and TRBJ2-5; unclear D gene. The germline V gene encodes CDR1 MNHEY and CDR2 SMNVEV (reference sequence). V was shortened by 4 bases and J by 0 bases, with 6 bases between the two germline ends. CDR3 length equals 13 residues.

This rearrangement joins TRBV14 to TRBJ2-5; maybe TRBD2 (6 bases). CDR1 SGHDN and CDR2 FVKESK come from the germline V gene. This CDR3 is built from 14 residues. Trimming shortened V by 3 bases and J by 11 bases, and 19 bases separated the two germline ends. The CDR3 loop reads CASSQSLAALIQYF. In nucleotides, the CDR3 is TGTGCCAGCAGCCAGTCACTAGCCGCTCTTATACAGTACTTC.

The J gene is TRBJ2-1, the V gene TRBV5-6; 11 nucleotides match TRBD2. The CDR3 is made up of 13 amino acids. Germline assignment: CDR1 SGHDT and CDR2 YYEEEE. The J segment lost 9 bases and the V segment lost 5 bases, leaving 4 bases of the junction unmatched. CDR3 region: CASRTSGRGEQFF. The CDR3 bases are TGTGCCAGCAGAACTAGCGGGAGAGGTGAGCAGTTCTTC.

V is TRBV5-6 and J is TRBJ1-5; D unclear. The CDR3 runs to 13 residues. Germline V gene data show CDR1 as SGHDT and CDR2 as YYEEEE. V was shortened by 1 base and J by 4 bases, with 6 bases between the two germline ends. As DNA, the CDR3 is TGTGCCAGCAGCTTGTCATTTAATCAGCCCCAGCATTTT. Residues: CASSLSFNQPQHF. The entire variable domain, with the rest obtained from reference TRBV5-6 and TRBJ1-5, is as follows: DAGVTQSPTHLIKTRGQQVTLRCSPKSGHDTVSWYQQALGQGPQFIFQYYEEEERQRGNFPDRFSGHQFPNYSSELNVNALLLGDSALYLCASSLSFNQPQHFGDGTRLSIL.

The rearrangement links TRBV2 to TRBJ1-2; TRBD1 matches at 11 bases. V shed 4 bases, J shed 4 bases, and the junction held 5 bases outside the gene matches. The germline V gene encodes CDR1 SNHLY and CDR2 FYNNEI. The CDR3 runs to 15 residues. The CDR3 sequence: CASSGGQGVFYGYTF. CDR3 nucleotides: TGTGCCAGCAGTGGGGGACAGGGGGTGTTCTATGGCTACACCTTC.

V usage is TRBV5-6 and J usage is TRBJ2-4, with TRBD2 identical over 8 bases. With V trimmed by 1 base and J by 6 bases, 9 bases remained unmatched. The CDR3 consists of 16 residues. Germline assignment: CDR1 SGHDT and CDR2 YYEEEE. CDR3 sequence (DNA): TGTGCCAGCAGCTTGTCTTATAAGCGGGAGACAAACATTCAGTACTTC. Translation gives CASSLSYKRETNIQYF.

This clone occurred a few times. V usage is TRBV5-6 and J usage is TRBJ2-6; D ambiguous. This CDR3 region has 14 residues. The V gene's germline CDR1 is SGHDT and CDR2 YYEEEE. The V and J ends lost 5 bases and 0 bases respectively, with 6 bases between them. The CDR3 DNA sequence: TGTGCCAGCAGACAAGTCTCTGGGGCCAACGTCCTGACTTTC. Translated, it gives CASRQVSGANVLTF.

This clone showed up just a few times. CDR3 sequence (DNA): TGTGCCAGCAGCTTAGATGGTTCCCTAGAGTCAAGGTACAATGAGCAGTTCTTC. This translates into CASSLDGSLESRYNEQFF. The chain uses TRBV11-2 and TRBJ2-1; D is uncertain. The germline CDR1 and CDR2 sequences are SGHAT and FQNNGV. The CDR3 extends over 18 amino acids. Trimming removed 0 bases at V and 4 bases at J, with 19 bases between.

This clone has only a few counts. This rearrangement joins TRBV5-1 to TRBJ2-3; TRBD2 matches 12 bases. Germline CDR1 and CDR2: SGHRS and YFSETQ. V was clipped by 4 bases and J by 6 bases; unmatched bases: 9. This CDR3 contains 16 residues. CDR3 DNA sequence: TGCGCCAGCAGCCGCGCCTCTAGCGGGAGGGCCGATACGCAGTATTTT. This sequence encodes CASSRASSGRADTQYF.

The chain has TRBV28 and TRBJ2-1; tentative D call: TRBD1 (5 bases). CDR1 MDHEN and CDR2 SYDVKM come from the germline V gene. The V and J ends lost 6 bases and 9 bases respectively, with 12 bases between them. The CDR3 runs to 12 residues. In nucleotides, the CDR3 is TGTGCCAGCAGATCCCAGGGAAGTGAGCAGTTCTTC. It encodes CASRSQGSEQFF.